This TCR beta chain was documented in a study of identical twins. The authors used template switching to add a universal primer site and gave cDNA unique molecular identifiers. TCRdb re-called the 5' RACE reads through MiXCR, storing one row per CDR3 protein. The table records about 530,000 distinct CDR3 sequences, about a fifth of them present only once. Every donor was a healthy Caucasian. Germline loops: CDR1 SQVTM, CDR2 ANQGSEA. This CDR3 spans 12 amino acids. V was pared by 7 bases and J by 2 bases, with 11 bases between. This clonotype has a handful of counts. The same sample was also used in a study of yellow fever vaccine responses in identical twins.

The TCR comes from a woman aged 18 to 35 in good health. Material: CD4+ T cells sorted from blood. The chain employs TRBV29-1 and TRBJ1-1; D perhaps matches TRBD1 (5 bases). The CDR3 bases are TGCAGCGGTGGACACAGAAACACTGAAGCTTTCTTT. This encodes CSGGHRNTEAFF. Full variable domain (rest looked up from reference TRBV29-1 and TRBJ1-1): SAVISQKPSRDICQRGTSLTIQCQVDSQVTMMFWYRQQPGQSLTLIATANQGSEATYESGFVIDKFPISRPNLTFSTLTVSNMSPEDSSIYLCSGGHRNTEAFFGQGTRLTVV.